Below, one T cell receptor (beta chain) is given with its context. The sample originates from a study of OX40 agonist ivuxolimab in advanced cancers. There are 16 residues in the CDR3. Germline CDR1 and CDR2: SGHDT and YYEEEE. Trimming at V came to 4 bases and at J to 10 bases, leaving 13 bases not matched to a gene. Sequenced by immunoSEQ multiplex PCR; TCRdb stores in-frame clones only, minus some. This table has approximately 58,000 clones, less than 90% appearing once. Sample: CD4+ or CD8+ T cells sorted from blood, taken in a trial of the OX40 agonist ivuxolimab. The chain carries TRBV5-6 and TRBJ2-1; TRBD2 matches at 11 bases. The TCR sequence derives from an adult with an advanced solid tumor such as melanoma, head and neck, liver or kidney cancer. The DNA of the CDR3 is TGTGCCAGCAGCACCCGCCTGACTAGCGGGATCGGGGAGCAGTTCTTC. Translated: CASSTRLTSGIGEQFF.